Each of the 8 T cell receptor beta chains below was sequenced from the same sample in a study of kidney transplant recipient with SARS-CoV-2 infection. TCRdb itself ran the reads through MiXCR, one entry per CDR3 protein. The data contain under 300,000 distinct CDR3 sequences, 25% to 30% of them seen just once; the ten biggest clones take up roughly 7%. Specimen: a blood sample, collected at baseline and between days 110 and 120 from a kidney transplant recipient. The receptors here all came from a male patient aged 25-45 years who had COVID-19 and was a kidney transplant recipient. The T cells may come from the graft donor.

This clonotype was picked up many times. The CDR3 coding sequence is TGTGCCAGCAGCCAAGGTGCCCAGCGGGGGGGCACCGGGGAGCTGTTTTTT. The encoded protein is CASSQGAQRGGTGELFF. J is TRBJ2-2 and V is TRBV4-2; 10 bases align to TRBD2. V shed 1 base and J 4 bases; nucleotides not matched to a gene: 6. Germline lookup yields CDR1 LGHNA and CDR2 YNFKEQ. The CDR3 has 17 residues.

This clonotype was detected many times. This sequence joins TRBV7-8 and TRBJ1-3; the D gene is possibly TRBD1 (6 bases). There are 15 residues in the CDR3. V was clipped by 5 bases and J by 0 bases, with 11 bases between them. Germline loops: CDR1 SGHVS, CDR2 FQNEAQ. The CDR3, as DNA: TGTGCCAGCAGCAGATGGACAGACTCTGGAAACACCATATATTTT. This codes for CASSRWTDSGNTIYF.

The sample holds many counts of this clonotype. V and J are TRBV20-1 and TRBJ2-2, with D perhaps TRBD2 (5 bases). Germline V gene sequence: CDR1 DFQATT, CDR2 SNEGSKA (reference sequence). Trimming left V 2 bases short and J 6 bases short, with 13 bases between. CDR3 length: 14 amino acids. This CDR3 is CSARSQGSAGELFF. CDR3 DNA sequence: TGCAGTGCTAGAAGCCAAGGGAGCGCCGGGGAGCTGTTTTTT.

This clonotype occurred many times. The CDR3 sequence is CASSRVVTSRKTYGYTF. For the CDR3, the DNA is TGCGCCAGCAGTCGCGTGGTCACTTCTAGAAAGACCTATGGCTACACCTTC. The V gene is TRBV10-2, the J gene TRBJ1-2; D is undetermined. The CDR3 spans 17 residues. With 5 bases removed from V and 4 bases from J, the gap between germline ends came to 23 bases. Per the germline V gene, CDR1 is WSHSY and CDR2 is SAAADI.

This clonotype was seen many times. V gene TRBV3-1 combines with J gene TRBJ1-2; unclear D gene. The CDR3 totals 17 residues. The germline V gene has CDR1 LGHDT and CDR2 YNNKEL (reference sequence). Deletions cut 5 bases from V and 4 bases from J, with 23 bases between. The CDR3 DNA is TGTGCCAGCAGCAGTAGGCCCACCCTTCGAAAGACCTATGGCTACACCTTC. Translating gives CASSSRPTLRKTYGYTF.

There are many counts of this clonotype. The chain recombines TRBV3-1 with TRBJ2-2; D unresolved. Germline V lookup: CDR1 LGHDT, CDR2 YNNKEL (reference sequence). CDR3 size: 18 residues. Trimming cost V 5 bases and J 5 bases, with 24 bases left between them. CDR3 coding DNA: TGTGCCAGCAGCGCAATCAATCCCATTTCAGGCTTGACCGGGGAGCTGTTTTTT. This codes for CASSAINPISGLTGELFF.

On this clonotype itself: Sequence at one end of the junction differs from germline and may be a read error. The V and J genes are TRBV19 and TRBJ1-2, with D unresolved. The CDR3 runs to 17 residues. Germline V gene sequence: CDR1 LNHDA, CDR2 SQIVND (reference sequence). As DNA, the CDR3 is TGTGCCAGTAGTGTCCTAGAGACAAATCGAAAGACCTATGGCTCCACCTTC. It is translated as CASSVLETNRKTYGSTF.

Points on this clonotype: This clone may be a read error of a much larger clone one base away. The CDR3 nucleotides read TGTGCCGGTAGTTATGTGCGGACAAATCGAAAGACCTATGGCTACACCTTC. Its translation: CAGSYVRTNRKTYGYTF. The chain couples TRBV19 to TRBJ1-2; weak D call: TRBD1 (5 bases). CDR3 length: 17 amino acids. Germline CDR1 reads LNHDA; CDR2 reads SQIVND (reference sequence).